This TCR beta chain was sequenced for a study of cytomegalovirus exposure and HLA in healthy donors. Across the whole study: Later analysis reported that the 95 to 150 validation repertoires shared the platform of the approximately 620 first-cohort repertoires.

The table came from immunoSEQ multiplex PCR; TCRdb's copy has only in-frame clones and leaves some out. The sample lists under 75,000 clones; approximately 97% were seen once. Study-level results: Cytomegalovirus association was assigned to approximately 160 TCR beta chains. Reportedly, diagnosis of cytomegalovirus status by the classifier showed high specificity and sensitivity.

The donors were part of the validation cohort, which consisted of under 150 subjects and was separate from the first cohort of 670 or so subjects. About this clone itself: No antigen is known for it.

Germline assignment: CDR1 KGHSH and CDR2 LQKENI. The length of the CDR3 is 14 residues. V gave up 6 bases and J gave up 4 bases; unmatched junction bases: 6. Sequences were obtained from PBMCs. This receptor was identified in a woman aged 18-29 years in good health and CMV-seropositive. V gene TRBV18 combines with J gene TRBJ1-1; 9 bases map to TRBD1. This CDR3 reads CASSTGTGSTEAFF. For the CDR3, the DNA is TGTGCCAGCTCTACCGGGACAGGGTCCACTGAAGCTTTCTTT.